This is a list of T cell receptor beta chains from one sample in a study of blood T cell repertoires in COVID-19. Profiling relied on immunoSEQ multiplex PCR, and the TCRdb table lists in-frame clones only, not all of them. Of some 230,000 clones in the sample, about 85% were seen once. Specimen: peripheral blood. Every receptor here comes from a man aged 45-65 years who had recovered from COVID-19. CDR3s include the opening cysteine and the closing phenylalanine or tryptophan.

v_call	j_call	cdr3_aa
TRBV28	TRBJ1-2	CASSYYRLGYTF
TRBV18	TRBJ1-2	CASSPSTPLRTYGYTF
TRBV27	TRBJ2-7	CASSGTSGRYEQYF
TRBV6-5	TRBJ2-3	CASSYRTSRDTQYF
TRBV6-5	TRBJ2-3	CASSYSSGSGVDTQYF
TRBV10-3	TRBJ2-1	CAISESQVNNEQFF
TRBV5-4	TRBJ2-4	CASSFFGGGTSGTQYF
TRBV7-9	TRBJ2-7	CASSLTSGSHEQYF
TRBV4-1	TRBJ1-4	CASSHPIGGDKEKLFF
TRBV28	TRBJ2-3	CATSGWGSVGQPTHTDTQYF
TRBV27	TRBJ2-1	CASSLGGGWNEQFF
TRBV7-2	TRBJ1-1	CASSSGQNTEAFF
TRBV5-6	TRBJ2-7	CASSPTGVSYEQYF
TRBV30	TRBJ2-7	CAWTTGLASSYEQYF
TRBV3-1/TRBV3-2	TRBJ2-7	CASSLRQAREQYF
TRBV24-1	TRBJ2-1	CATASGRAEQFF
TRBV28	TRBJ1-2	CASSPHSTSYGYTF
TRBV5-1	TRBJ2-2	CASSLVAGPGELFF
TRBV14	TRBJ2-7	CASSQDHWPGGPYEQYF
TRBV9	TRBJ2-3	CASSVAATDTQYF
TRBV29-1	TRBJ2-5	CSLGGLGEGQETQYF
TRBV29-1	TRBJ2-3	CSVVPLAGSADTQYF
TRBV7-2	TRBJ2-1	CASSLRIESYNEQFF
TRBV3-1/TRBV3-2	TRBJ2-5	CASSQAIFIRDRGEETQYF
TRBV10-1	TRBJ2-3	CASSEVTSGRIWDTQYF
TRBV6-4	TRBJ1-1	CANVTRGYYTEAFF
TRBV10-1	TRBJ1-5	CASTSQPQHF
TRBV6-1	TRBJ2-7	CASSAGLAGLGQGEQYF
TRBV3-1/TRBV3-2	TRBJ2-7	CASSRSDISYEQYF
TRBV3-1/TRBV3-2	TRBJ2-1	CASSPRVAGAYNEQFF
TRBV29-1	TRBJ2-5	CSAQGLAGGETQYF